These 6 T cell receptor beta chains share one sample of origin, sequenced in a study of the immune and genomic landscape of osteosarcoma. The method was immunoSEQ multiplex PCR; TCRdb's version includes in-frame clones alone and lacks a portion of them. The table records roughly 10,000 clones, 60% to 85% of them present only once. Primary, local recurrence and metastasis osteosarcoma tumors were taken after treatment from poor-prognosis patients. The sequencing input was osteosarcoma tumor tissue from the lung. These receptors were collected from a human donor with osteosarcoma.

Only a few counts were recorded for this clone. The rearrangement links TRBV5-1 to TRBJ1-2, with a tentative D call TRBD1 (5 bases). The CDR3 contains 15 residues. The V and J ends lost 4 bases and 5 bases respectively, with 18 bases between them. The germline CDR1 and CDR2 sequences are SGHRS and YFSETQ. The CDR3 DNA reads TGCGCCAGCAGCCCCGCCACCGGGGCATCATATGGCTACACCTTC. Encoded protein: CASSPATGASYGYTF.

The CDR3 DNA follows: TGTGCCAGCAGTGAGTCCCCTTTAGTCGATACGCAGTATTTT. Its protein is CASSESPLVDTQYF. This chain joins TRBV2 and TRBJ2-3; D not resolved. CDR3 length: 14 amino acids. Trimming took off 3 bases at V and 6 bases at J, with 13 bases between the two ends. The germline gives CDR1 SNHLY, CDR2 FYNNEI. Using reference TRBV2 and TRBJ2-3 for the parts outside the CDR3, the full variable domain is EPEVTQTPSHQVTQMGQEVILRCVPISNHLYFYWYRQILGQKVEFLVSFYNNEISEKSEIFDDQFSVERPDGSNFTLKIRSTKLEDSAMYFCASSESPLVDTQYFGPGTRLTVL.

This clone rates as medium-sized (0.01 to 0.1%). The chain links TRBV7-9 to TRBJ1-5, with D uncertain. Germline V gene lookup returns CDR1 SEHNR and CDR2 FQNEAQ (reference sequence). V was trimmed by 5 bases and J by 3 bases, leaving 5 bases between them. This CDR3 has 12 residues. CDR3 residues: CASSVINQPQHF. The CDR3 DNA sequence: TGTGCCAGCAGCGTCATCAATCAGCCCCAGCATTTT.

The chain is built from TRBV19 and TRBJ2-5, with D tentatively TRBD1 (6 bases). Trimming cost V 10 bases and J 1 base, with 16 bases left between them. This CDR3 contains 14 residues. Germline values: CDR1 LNHDA, CDR2 SQIVND (reference sequence). CDR3 sequence reads: CATGQDSSQETQYF. The CDR3 DNA is TGTGCCACCGGTCAGGACAGCTCCCAAGAGACCCAGTACTTC.

The rearrangement uses TRBV7-9 and TRBJ2-2; TRBD2 agrees at 8 bases. V was clipped by 4 bases and J by 3 bases; unmatched bases: 10. This CDR3 is built from 17 residues. Germline CDR1 reads SEHNR; CDR2 reads FQNEAQ (reference sequence). CDR3 sequence reads: CASSSGTRAVDTGELFF. Here the CDR3 DNA reads TGTGCCAGCAGCTCCGGGACTAGAGCCGTGGACACCGGGGAGCTGTTTTTT.

The genes are TRBV6-1 and TRBJ1-1; the D is unclear. Germline CDR1 and CDR2: MNHNS and SASEGT. CDR3 length: 12 amino acids. V shed 2 bases and J shed 4 bases, with 5 bases lying between them. The CDR3 here is CASSEQATEAFF. The CDR3 nucleotides are TGTGCCAGCAGTGAACAGGCCACTGAAGCTTTCTTT.